The 19 T cell receptor beta chains in this list originate from one sample, sequenced in a study of cytomegalovirus exposure and HLA in healthy donors. With 60 Vbeta and 13 Jbeta primers, the PCR was carried out. TCRdb's table, derived via immunoSEQ multiplex PCR, lists solely in-frame clones and lacks some. This table has over 150,000 clones, 70% to 90% appearing once. The specimen sequenced was PBMCs. These receptors were collected from a woman in her 30s in good health and CMV-seronegative.

The chain combines TRBV7-2 with TRBJ1-1; weak D call: TRBD1 (5 bases). This CDR3 region has 15 residues. Germline CDR1 and CDR2: SGHTA and FQGNSA. The V end was cut by 5 bases, the J end by 0 bases, with 13 bases between. CDR3 protein: CASSPQGIMNTEAFF. DNA for the CDR3: TGTGCCAGCAGCCCTCAGGGCATTATGAACACTGAAGCTTTCTTT.

The V call is TRBV2, the J call TRBJ1-1; D might be TRBD1 (6 bases). The CDR3 sequence is 13 residues long. Germline assignment: CDR1 SNHLY and CDR2 FYNNEI. The germline V and J ends were trimmed by 7 bases and 0 bases, with 9 bases remaining between them. In nucleotides, the CDR3 is TGTGCCAGCAAGGGGGGGATGAACACTGAAGCTTTCTTT. Its translation: CASKGGMNTEAFF.

There are a few counts of this clone. The genes are TRBV9 and TRBJ2-1, with 12 positions matching TRBD2. J gave up 9 bases and V 4 bases, and 20 bases lay outside the gene matches. CDR1 is SGDLS and CDR2 is YYNGEE in the germline V gene. The CDR3 has 19 amino acids. The CDR3 region is CASSSRPSGGAYIVGEQFF. CDR3 nucleotide sequence: TGTGCCAGCAGCTCCCGCCCTAGCGGGGGGGCCTACATCGTCGGTGAGCAGTTCTTC.

This clone was seen just once. For the CDR3, the DNA is TGTGCCAGCAGCTCCACTACAAGGGACAGCAATGAGCAGTTCTTC. Encoded protein: CASSSTTRDSNEQFF. The J gene is TRBJ2-1, the V gene TRBV11-2; 7 nucleotides line up with TRBD1. Germline trimming cut 4 bases from V and 6 bases from J; bases unmatched to any gene: 9. This CDR3 has 15 residues. The germline CDR1 and CDR2 sequences are SGHAT and FQNNGV.

The J gene is TRBJ1-1, the V gene TRBV28, with 7 bases identical to TRBD1. Germline values: CDR1 MDHEN, CDR2 SYDVKM. Trimming at V came to 5 bases and at J to 5 bases, leaving 8 bases not matched to a gene. The CDR3 has 14 residues. CDR3 coding DNA: TGTGCCAGCAGTGACAACAGGGGTGGGACTGAAGCTTTCTTT. Translated: CASSDNRGGTEAFF.

The chain is built from TRBV5-1 and TRBJ1-1; a possible D gene is TRBD1 (6 bases). Per the germline V gene, CDR1 is SGHRS and CDR2 is YFSETQ. CDR3 length: 17 amino acids. Between the trimmed V and J ends, which lost 4 bases and 0 bases, there was a span of 19 bases. CDR3 sequence (DNA): TGCGCCAGCAGCCCACCAACACAGGGCGTGATGAACACTGAAGCTTTCTTT. Protein sequence: CASSPPTQGVMNTEAFF.

The genes are TRBV15 and TRBJ2-7; TRBD1 might be the D (5 bases). Germline CDR1 and CDR2: LNHNV and YYDKDF (reference sequence). Trimming took off 0 bases at V and 3 bases at J, with 12 bases between the two ends. This CDR3 has 15 residues. In DNA form, the CDR3 reads TGTGCCACCAGCAGAGATCCAGGGAATGGCTACGAGCAGTACTTC. The encoded protein is CATSRDPGNGYEQYF.

The genes are TRBV6-5 and TRBJ1-2; 8 bases are a match to TRBD1. In germline, CDR1 is MNHEY, CDR2 SVGAGI. This CDR3 has 14 residues. Trimming took 4 bases from V and 1 from J; bases not matched to a gene: 2. This CDR3 reads CASSSDRGNYGYTF. The CDR3 DNA reads TGTGCCAGCAGTTCCGACAGGGGTAACTATGGCTACACCTTC.

V gene TRBV5-1 combines with J gene TRBJ2-3; 8 nucleotides match TRBD1. V lost 0 bases and J lost 5; bases outside the gene matches: 5. The CDR3 covers 15 residues. Germline CDR1 is SGHRS and CDR2 is YFSETQ. The CDR3 DNA follows: TGCGCCAGCAGCTTGGTGACAGGGGCGCAAGATACGCAGTATTTT. Amino acids: CASSLVTGAQDTQYF. The full variable domain, in which reference TRBV5-1 and TRBJ2-3 provide the parts outside the CDR3, is KAGVTQTPRYLIKTRGQQVTLSCSPISGHRSVSWYQQTPGQGLQFLFEYFSETQRNKGNFPGRFSGRQFSNSRSEMNVSTLELGDSALYLCASSLVTGAQDTQYFGPGTRLTVL.

This chain connects TRBV6-4 to TRBJ1-6; 7 bases map to TRBD1. The CDR3 totals 18 residues. Germline V gene lookup returns CDR1 MRHNA and CDR2 SNTAGT. The ends lost 2 bases at V and 0 bases at J; junction bases unmatched: 7. This chain's CDR3 is CASSDGKQGNSYNSPLHF. CDR3 nucleotide sequence: TGTGCCAGCAGTGACGGGAAACAGGGGAACTCCTATAATTCACCCCTCCACTTT.

This rearrangement joins TRBV28 to TRBJ2-3; no definite D call. The V gene lost 7 bases and the J gene lost 3 bases, with 17 bases spanning the gap. The CDR3 sequence is 15 residues long. The V gene's germline CDR1 is MDHEN and CDR2 SYDVKM. The CDR3 reads CASNRAGVRTDTQYF. The CDR3 nucleotides read TGTGCCAGCAACCGCGCCGGAGTGCGGACAGATACGCAGTATTTT.

This chain joins TRBV27 and TRBJ1-1, with D possibly TRBD1 on 6 matching bases. V lost 6 bases to trimming and J lost 5 bases, with 16 bases between them. The CDR3 sequence is 14 residues long. Germline CDR1 reads MNHEY; CDR2 reads SMNVEV (reference sequence). The CDR3, as DNA: TGTGCCAGCAGCAACAGGGTCCACGGAACTGAAGCTTTCTTT. It specifies CASSNRVHGTEAFF.

This clone appeared a few times. The V call is TRBV10-3, the J call TRBJ2-2; TRBD1 matches at 7 bases. The CDR3 sequence is 16 residues long. CDR1 ENHRY and CDR2 SYGVKD come from the germline V gene. Trimming took 1 base from V and 1 from J; bases not matched to a gene: 3. CDR3 amino acids: CAISEFGTVNTGELFF. CDR3 DNA sequence: TGTGCCATCAGTGAGTTCGGGACAGTGAACACCGGGGAGCTGTTTTTT.

In this sample, this clone turned up once. V usage is TRBV6-5 and J usage is TRBJ1-6, with a weak D call TRBD1 (5 bases). CDR1 MNHEY and CDR2 SVGAGI come from the germline V gene. CDR3 size: 15 residues. Trimming took off 4 bases at V and 6 bases at J, with 13 bases between the two ends. CDR3 in DNA: TGTGCCAGCAGTTCCCGACAGCCTCTTAATTCACCCCTCCACTTT. Its translation is CASSSRQPLNSPLHF.

V and J are TRBV5-1 and TRBJ2-1; D not resolved. V dropped 0 bases and J dropped 0 bases, with 4 bases sitting between them. Per the germline V gene, CDR1 is SGHRS and CDR2 is YFSETQ. This CDR3 is built from 14 residues. CDR3 coding DNA: TGCGCCAGCAGCTTGGAGAGCTCCTACAATGAGCAGTTCTTC. Its translation is CASSLESSYNEQFF.

The chain combines TRBV5-1 with TRBJ2-7, with 7 bases identical to TRBD1. CDR1 SGHRS and CDR2 YFSETQ come from the germline V gene. The CDR3 runs to 14 residues. The V segment lost 4 bases and the J segment 0 bases; nucleotides outside the gene matches: 4. CDR3 amino acids: CASSPGQLSYEQYF. The DNA of the CDR3 is TGCGCCAGCAGCCCGGGACAGCTCTCCTACGAGCAGTACTTC.

The rearrangement links TRBV6-5 to TRBJ1-1; D not certain. The length of the CDR3 is 16 residues. V was cut by 2 bases and J by 5 bases, with 18 bases left in between. Germline V lookup: CDR1 MNHEY, CDR2 SVGAGI. This chain's CDR3 is CASSYGPPIYWTEAFF. For the CDR3, the DNA is TGTGCCAGCAGTTACGGGCCGCCGATTTATTGGACTGAAGCTTTCTTT.

The rearrangement uses TRBV9 and TRBJ2-1; TRBD2 matches at 8 bases. This CDR3 has 18 residues. J lost 5 bases, V lost 2 bases, and 15 bases had no gene match. Germline values: CDR1 SGDLS, CDR2 YYNGEE. This chain's CDR3 is CASSVPRGRGDANNEQFF. CDR3 sequence (DNA): TGTGCCAGCAGCGTCCCCCGGGGGCGGGGGGATGCAAACAATGAGCAGTTCTTC.

The chain recombines TRBV5-6 with TRBJ2-7, with 7 nucleotides matching TRBD2. Per the germline V gene, CDR1 is SGHDT and CDR2 is YYEEEE. There are 15 residues in the CDR3. Germline trimming cut 7 bases from V and 3 bases from J; bases unmatched to any gene: 13. In DNA, the CDR3 is TGTGCCAGCGGGAGGGGATGGGGGGGGGACTACGAGCAGTACTTC. It specifies CASGRGWGGDYEQYF.